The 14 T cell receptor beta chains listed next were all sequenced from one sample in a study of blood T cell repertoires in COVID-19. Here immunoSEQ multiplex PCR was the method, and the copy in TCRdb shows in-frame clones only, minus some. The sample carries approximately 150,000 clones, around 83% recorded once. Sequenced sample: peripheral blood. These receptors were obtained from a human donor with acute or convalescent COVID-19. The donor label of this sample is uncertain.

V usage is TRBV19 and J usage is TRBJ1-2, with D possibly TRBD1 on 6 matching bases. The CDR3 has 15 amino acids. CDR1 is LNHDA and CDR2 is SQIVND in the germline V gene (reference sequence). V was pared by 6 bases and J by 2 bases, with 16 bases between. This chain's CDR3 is CASSPNRETNYGYTF. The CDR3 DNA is TGTGCCAGTAGCCCTAACAGGGAGACCAACTATGGCTACACCTTC.

The CDR3 DNA sequence: TGTGCCAGCAGTGAACAGGGGGCATTGGATACGCAGTATTTT. Translating gives CASSEQGALDTQYF. The chain joins TRBV25-1 to TRBJ2-3; TRBD1 aligns across 8 bases. Trimming took 2 bases from V and 6 from J; bases not matched to a gene: 4. The CDR3 is 14 residues long. Per the germline V gene, CDR1 is MGHDK and CDR2 is SYGVNS.

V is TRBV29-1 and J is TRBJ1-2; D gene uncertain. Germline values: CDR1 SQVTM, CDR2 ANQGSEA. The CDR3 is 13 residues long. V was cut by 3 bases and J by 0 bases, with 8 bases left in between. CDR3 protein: CSVELEANYGYTF. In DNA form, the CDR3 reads TGCAGCGTTGAGCTGGAGGCTAACTATGGCTACACCTTC.

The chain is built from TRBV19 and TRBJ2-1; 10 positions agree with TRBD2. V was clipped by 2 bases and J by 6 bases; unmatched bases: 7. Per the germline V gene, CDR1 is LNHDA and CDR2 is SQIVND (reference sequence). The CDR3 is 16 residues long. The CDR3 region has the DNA TGTGCCAGTAGTATACTAGCGGGAGTCTTGGCCAATGAGCAGTTCTTC. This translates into CASSILAGVLANEQFF.

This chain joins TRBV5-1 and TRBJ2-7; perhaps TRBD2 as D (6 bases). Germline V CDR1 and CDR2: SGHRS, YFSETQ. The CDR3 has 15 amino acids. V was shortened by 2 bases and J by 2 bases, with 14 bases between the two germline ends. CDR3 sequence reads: CASSLGSGATYEQYV. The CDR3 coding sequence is TGCGCCAGCAGCTTAGGTAGCGGAGCGACCTACGAGCAGTACGTC.

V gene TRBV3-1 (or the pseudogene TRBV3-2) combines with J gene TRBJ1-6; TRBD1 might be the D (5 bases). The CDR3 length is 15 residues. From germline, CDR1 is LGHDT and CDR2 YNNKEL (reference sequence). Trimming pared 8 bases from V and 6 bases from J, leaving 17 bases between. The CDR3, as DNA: TGTGCCAGCTCCTCCGGCGGGGGAAGTAATTCACCCCTCCACTTT. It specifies CASSSGGGSNSPLHF.

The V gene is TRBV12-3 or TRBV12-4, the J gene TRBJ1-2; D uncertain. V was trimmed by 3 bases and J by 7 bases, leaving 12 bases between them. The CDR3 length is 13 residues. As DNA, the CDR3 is TGTGCCAGCAGTTTGAGGCAAGATCGTGGCTACACCTTC. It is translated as CASSLRQDRGYTF.

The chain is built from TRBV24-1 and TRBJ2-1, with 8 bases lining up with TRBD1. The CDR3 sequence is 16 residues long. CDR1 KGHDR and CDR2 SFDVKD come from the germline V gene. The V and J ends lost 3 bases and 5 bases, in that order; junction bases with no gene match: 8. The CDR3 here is CATSDPGTGRNNEQFF. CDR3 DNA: TGTGCCACCAGTGATCCCGGGACAGGCCGTAACAATGAGCAGTTCTTC.

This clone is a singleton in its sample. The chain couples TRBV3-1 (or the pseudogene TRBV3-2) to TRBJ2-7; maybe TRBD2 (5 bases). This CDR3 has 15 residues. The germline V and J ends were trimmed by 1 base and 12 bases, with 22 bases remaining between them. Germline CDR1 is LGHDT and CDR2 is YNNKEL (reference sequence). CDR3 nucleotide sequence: TGTGCCAGCAGCCAAGTCGGAACAGACGACTACCCCCGGTACTTC. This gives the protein CASSQVGTDDYPRYF.

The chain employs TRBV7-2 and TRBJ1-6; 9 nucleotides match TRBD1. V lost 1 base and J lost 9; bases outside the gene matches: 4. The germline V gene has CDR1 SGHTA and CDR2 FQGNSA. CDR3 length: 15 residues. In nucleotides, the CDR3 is TGTGCCAGCAGCTTAGACGGGACAGGGAGTTCACCCCTCCACTTT. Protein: CASSLDGTGSSPLHF.

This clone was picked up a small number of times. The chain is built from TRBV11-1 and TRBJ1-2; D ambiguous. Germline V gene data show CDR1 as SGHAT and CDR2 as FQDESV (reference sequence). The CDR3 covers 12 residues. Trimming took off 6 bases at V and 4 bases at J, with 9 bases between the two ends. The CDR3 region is CASRADGYGYTF. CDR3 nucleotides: TGTGCCAGCAGAGCTGATGGCTATGGCTACACCTTC. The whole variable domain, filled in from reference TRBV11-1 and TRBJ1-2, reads EAEVAQSPRYKITEKSQAVAFWCDPISGHATLYWYRQILGQGPELLVQFQDESVVDDSQLPKDRFSAERLKGVDSTLKIQPAELGDSAMYLCASRADGYGYTFGSGTRLTVV.

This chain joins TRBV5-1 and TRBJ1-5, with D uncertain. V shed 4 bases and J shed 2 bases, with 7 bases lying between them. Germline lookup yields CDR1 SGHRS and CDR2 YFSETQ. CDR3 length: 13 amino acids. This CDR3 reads CASSEDGNQPQHF. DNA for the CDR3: TGCGCCAGCAGCGAGGATGGCAATCAGCCCCAGCATTTT.

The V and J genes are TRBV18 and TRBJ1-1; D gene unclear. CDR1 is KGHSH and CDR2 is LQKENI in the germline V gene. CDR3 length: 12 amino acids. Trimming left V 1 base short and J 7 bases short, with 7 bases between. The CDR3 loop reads CASSPLRDEAFF. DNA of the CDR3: TGTGCCAGCTCACCACTGCGAGATGAAGCTTTCTTT.

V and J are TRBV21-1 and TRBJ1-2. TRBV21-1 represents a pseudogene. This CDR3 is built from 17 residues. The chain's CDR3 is CASSKDPGSFPNYGYTF. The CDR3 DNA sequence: TGTGCCAGCAGCAAAGACCCCGGGTCTTTTCCTAACTATGGCTACACCTTC.